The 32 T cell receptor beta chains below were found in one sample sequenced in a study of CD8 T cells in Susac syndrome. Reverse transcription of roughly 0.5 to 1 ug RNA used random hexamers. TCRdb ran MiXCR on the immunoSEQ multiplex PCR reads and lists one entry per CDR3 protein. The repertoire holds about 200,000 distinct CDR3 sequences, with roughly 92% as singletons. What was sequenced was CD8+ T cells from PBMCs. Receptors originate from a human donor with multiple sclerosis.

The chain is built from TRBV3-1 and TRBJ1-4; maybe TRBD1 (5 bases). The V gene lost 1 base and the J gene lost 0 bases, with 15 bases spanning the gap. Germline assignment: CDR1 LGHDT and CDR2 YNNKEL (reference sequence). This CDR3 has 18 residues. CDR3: CASSQVHGAGTTNEKLFF. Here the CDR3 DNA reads TGTGCCAGCAGCCAAGTACACGGGGCCGGAACAACTAATGAAAAACTGTTTTTT.

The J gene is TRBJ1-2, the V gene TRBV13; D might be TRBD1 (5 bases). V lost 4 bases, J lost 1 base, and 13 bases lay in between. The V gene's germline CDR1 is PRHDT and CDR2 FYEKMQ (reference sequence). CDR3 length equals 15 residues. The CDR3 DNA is TGTGCCAGCAGCTCCACGGCGGGGGTTAACTATGGCTACACCTTC. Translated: CASSSTAGVNYGYTF.

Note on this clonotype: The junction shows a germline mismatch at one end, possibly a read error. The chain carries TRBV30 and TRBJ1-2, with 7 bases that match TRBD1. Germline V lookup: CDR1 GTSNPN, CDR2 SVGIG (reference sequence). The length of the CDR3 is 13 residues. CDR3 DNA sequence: TGTGCCTGGAGTGTCGGGACAGCTATTCCGGGAGACTTC. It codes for CAWSVGTAIPGDF.

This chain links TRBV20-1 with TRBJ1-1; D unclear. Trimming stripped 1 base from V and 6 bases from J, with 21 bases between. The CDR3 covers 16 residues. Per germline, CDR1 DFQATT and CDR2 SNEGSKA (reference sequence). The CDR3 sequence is CSARGSQSLDWAEAFF. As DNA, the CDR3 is TGCAGTGCTAGAGGCTCTCAGTCCCTCGACTGGGCTGAAGCTTTCTTT.

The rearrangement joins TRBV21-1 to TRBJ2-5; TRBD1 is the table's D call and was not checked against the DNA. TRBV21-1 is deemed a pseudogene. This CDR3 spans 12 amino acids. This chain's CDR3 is CASRGRGKTQYF. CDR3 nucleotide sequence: TGTGCCAGCAGAGGCAGGGGAAAGACCCAGTACTTC.

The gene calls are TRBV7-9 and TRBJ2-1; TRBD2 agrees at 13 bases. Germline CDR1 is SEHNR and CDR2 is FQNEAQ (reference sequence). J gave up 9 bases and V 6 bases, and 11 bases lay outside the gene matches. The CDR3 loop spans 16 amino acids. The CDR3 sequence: CASSPLLAGGSSEQFF. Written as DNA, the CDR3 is TGTGCCAGCAGTCCCCTACTAGCGGGGGGGTCAAGTGAGCAGTTCTTC.

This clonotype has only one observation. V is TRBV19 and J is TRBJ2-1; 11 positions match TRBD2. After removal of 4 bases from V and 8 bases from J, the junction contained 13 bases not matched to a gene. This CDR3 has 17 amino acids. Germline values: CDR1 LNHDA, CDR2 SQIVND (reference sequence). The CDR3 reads CASSNRDLAGGFYEQFF. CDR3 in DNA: TGTGCCAGTAGTAACCGCGACTTAGCGGGGGGGTTTTATGAGCAGTTCTTC.

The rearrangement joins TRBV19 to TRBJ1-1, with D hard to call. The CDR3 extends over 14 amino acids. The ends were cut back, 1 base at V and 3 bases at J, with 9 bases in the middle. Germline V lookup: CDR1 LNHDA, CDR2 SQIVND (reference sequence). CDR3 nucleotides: TGTGCCAGTAGTATAGGGCGAGAGTACACTGAAGCTTTCTTT. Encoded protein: CASSIGREYTEAFF.

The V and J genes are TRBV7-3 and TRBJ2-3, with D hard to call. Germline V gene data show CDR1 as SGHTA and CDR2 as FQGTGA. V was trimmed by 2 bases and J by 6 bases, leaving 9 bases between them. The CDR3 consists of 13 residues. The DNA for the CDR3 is TGTGCCAGCAGCTTACGGTCAGACGATACGCAGTATTTT. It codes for CASSLRSDDTQYF.

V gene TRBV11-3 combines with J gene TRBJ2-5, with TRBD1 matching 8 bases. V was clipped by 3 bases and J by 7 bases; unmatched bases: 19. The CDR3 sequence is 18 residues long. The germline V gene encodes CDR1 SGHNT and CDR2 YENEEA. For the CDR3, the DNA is TGTGCCAGCAGCTTTCGAGTGTCGGGCAACCAGGGGGCGGCGACCCAGTACTTC. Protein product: CASSFRVSGNQGAATQYF.

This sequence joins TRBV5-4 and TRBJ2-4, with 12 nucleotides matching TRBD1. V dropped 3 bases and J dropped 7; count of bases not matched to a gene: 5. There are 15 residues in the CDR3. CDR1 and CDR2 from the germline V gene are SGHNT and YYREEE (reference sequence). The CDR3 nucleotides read TGTGCCAGCAGCTGGGGGACAGGGGGCCGGAACATTCAGTACTTC. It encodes CASSWGTGGRNIQYF.

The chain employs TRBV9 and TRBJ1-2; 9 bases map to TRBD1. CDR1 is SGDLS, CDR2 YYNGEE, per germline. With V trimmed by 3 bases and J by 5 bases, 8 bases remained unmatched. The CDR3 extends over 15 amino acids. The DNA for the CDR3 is TGTGCCAGCAGCGCTGGGACAGGGATTGATTATGGCTACACCTTC. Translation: CASSAGTGIDYGYTF.

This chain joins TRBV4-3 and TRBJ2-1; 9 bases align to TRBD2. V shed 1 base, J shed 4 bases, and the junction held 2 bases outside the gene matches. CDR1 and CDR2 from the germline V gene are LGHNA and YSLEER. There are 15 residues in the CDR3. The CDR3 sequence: CASSQGLAGYNEQFF. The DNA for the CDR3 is TGCGCCAGCAGCCAAGGTCTAGCGGGGTACAATGAGCAGTTCTTC.

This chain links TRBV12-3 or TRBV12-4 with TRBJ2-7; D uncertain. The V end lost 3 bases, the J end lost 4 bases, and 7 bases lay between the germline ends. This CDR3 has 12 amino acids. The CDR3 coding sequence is TGTGCCAGCAGTTTTAACCTGTACGAGCAGTACTTC. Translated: CASSFNLYEQYF.

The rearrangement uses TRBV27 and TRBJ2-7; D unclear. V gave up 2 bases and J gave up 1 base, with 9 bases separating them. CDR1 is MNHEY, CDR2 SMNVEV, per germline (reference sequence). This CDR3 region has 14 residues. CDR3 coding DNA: TGTGCCAGCAGTTTAGTCCCCGGGTCCTACGAGCAGTACTTC. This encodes CASSLVPGSYEQYF.

In nucleotides, the CDR3 is TGTGCCAGCAGCCTTGTAGCGGGGGGTACCTACAATGAGCAGTTCTTC. Protein product: CASSLVAGGTYNEQFF. This chain joins TRBV3-1 and TRBJ2-1, with 10 bases fitting TRBD2. Per germline, CDR1 LGHDT and CDR2 YNNKEL (reference sequence). V shed 4 bases, J shed 2 bases, and the junction held 5 bases outside the gene matches. CDR3 size: 16 residues.

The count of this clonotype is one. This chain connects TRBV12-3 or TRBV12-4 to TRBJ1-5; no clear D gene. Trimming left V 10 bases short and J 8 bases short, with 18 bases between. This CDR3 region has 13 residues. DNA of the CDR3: TGTGCCACCTCCATCGGGTGGTCGGAGCCCCAGCATTTT. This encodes CATSIGWSEPQHF.

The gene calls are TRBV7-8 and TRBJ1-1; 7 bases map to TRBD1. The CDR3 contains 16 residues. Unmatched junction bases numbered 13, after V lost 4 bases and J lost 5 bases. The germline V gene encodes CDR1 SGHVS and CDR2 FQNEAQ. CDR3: CASSSKIQGYRTEAFF. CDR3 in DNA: TGTGCCAGCAGCTCTAAAATACAGGGGTATCGGACTGAAGCTTTCTTT.

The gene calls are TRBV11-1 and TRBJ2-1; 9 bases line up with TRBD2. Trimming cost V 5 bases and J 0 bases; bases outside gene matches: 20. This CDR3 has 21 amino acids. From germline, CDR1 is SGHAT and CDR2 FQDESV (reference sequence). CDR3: CASSLLLPSGDLTASYNEQFF. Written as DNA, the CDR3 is TGTGCCAGCAGCCTACTCCTCCCTAGCGGGGACTTAACAGCCTCCTACAATGAGCAGTTCTTC.

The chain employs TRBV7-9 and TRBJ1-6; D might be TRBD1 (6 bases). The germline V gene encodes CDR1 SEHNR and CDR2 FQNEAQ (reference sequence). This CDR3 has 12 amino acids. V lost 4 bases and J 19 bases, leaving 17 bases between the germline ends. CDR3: CASSSGDVAGHF. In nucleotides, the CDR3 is TGTGCCAGCAGCTCAGGGGACGTGGCGGGGCACTTT.

The CDR3 nucleotides are TGTGCCAGCAGTCCCCCAGGGGGCAATGAGCAGTTCTTC. Its translation: CASSPPGGNEQFF. The J gene is TRBJ2-1, the V gene TRBV27; TRBD1 aligns across 7 bases. Germline V gene data show CDR1 as MNHEY and CDR2 as SMNVEV (reference sequence). The CDR3 totals 13 residues. V trimming: 5 bases; J trimming: 6 bases; junction bases outside the gene matches: 4.

DNA for the CDR3: TGTGCCAGCGCCCAGTCGGACGGCTATGGCTACACCTTC. Translating it yields CASAQSDGYGYTF. The rearrangement joins TRBV27 to TRBJ1-2; no definite D call. V dropped 8 bases and J dropped 4 bases, with 14 bases sitting between them. This CDR3 has 13 residues. Germline V lookup: CDR1 MNHEY, CDR2 SMNVEV (reference sequence).

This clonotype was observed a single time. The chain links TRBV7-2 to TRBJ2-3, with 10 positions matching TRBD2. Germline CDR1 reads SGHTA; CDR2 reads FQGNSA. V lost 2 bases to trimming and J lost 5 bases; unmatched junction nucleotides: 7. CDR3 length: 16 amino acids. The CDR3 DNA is TGTGCCAGCAGCTTACTCAGCGGGGGGGTAATAGATACGCAGTATTTT. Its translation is CASSLLSGGVIDTQYF.

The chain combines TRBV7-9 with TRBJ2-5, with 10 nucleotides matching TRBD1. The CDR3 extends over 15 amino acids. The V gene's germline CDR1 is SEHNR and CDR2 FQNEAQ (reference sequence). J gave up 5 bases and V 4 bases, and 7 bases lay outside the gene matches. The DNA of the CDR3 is TGTGCCAGCAGCTCGGAGGACAGGGGGATGGAGACCCAGTACTTC. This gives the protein CASSSEDRGMETQYF.

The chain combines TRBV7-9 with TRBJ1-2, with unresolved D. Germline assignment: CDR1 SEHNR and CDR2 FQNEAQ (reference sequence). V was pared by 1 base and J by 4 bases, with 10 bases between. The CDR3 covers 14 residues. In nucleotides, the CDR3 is TGTGCCAGCAGCTTAGGGCAGGACTTCTATGGCTACACCTTC. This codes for CASSLGQDFYGYTF.

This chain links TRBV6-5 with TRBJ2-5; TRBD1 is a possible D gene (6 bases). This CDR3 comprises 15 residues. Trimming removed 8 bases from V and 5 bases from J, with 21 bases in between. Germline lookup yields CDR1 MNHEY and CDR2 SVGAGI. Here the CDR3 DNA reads TGTGCCAGCCAAAGGACAGTCGGTGTAGGGGAGACCCAGTACTTC. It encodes CASQRTVGVGETQYF.

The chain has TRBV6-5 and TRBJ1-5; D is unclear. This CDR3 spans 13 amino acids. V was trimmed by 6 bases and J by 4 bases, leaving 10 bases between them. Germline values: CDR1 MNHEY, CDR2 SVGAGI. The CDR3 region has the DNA TGTGCCAGCAGCGTTAGATCGAATCAGCCCCAGCATTTT. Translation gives CASSVRSNQPQHF.

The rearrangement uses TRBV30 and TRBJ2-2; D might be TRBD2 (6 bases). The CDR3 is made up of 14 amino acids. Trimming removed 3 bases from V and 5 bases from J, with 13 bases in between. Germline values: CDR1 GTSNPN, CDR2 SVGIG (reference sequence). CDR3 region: CAWRSGSGTGELFF. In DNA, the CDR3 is TGTGCCTGGAGATCGGGTAGCGGTACCGGGGAGCTGTTTTTT.

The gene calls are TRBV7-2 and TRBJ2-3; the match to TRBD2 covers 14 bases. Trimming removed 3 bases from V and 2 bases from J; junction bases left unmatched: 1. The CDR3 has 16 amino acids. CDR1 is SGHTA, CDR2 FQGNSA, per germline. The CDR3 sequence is CASSLGLAGVTDTQYF. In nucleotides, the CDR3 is TGTGCCAGCAGCTTGGGACTAGCGGGGGTCACAGATACGCAGTATTTT.

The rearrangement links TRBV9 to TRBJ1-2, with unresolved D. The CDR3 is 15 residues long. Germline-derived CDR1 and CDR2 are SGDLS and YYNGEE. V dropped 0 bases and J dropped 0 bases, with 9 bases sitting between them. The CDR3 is CASSVDAVPNYGYTF. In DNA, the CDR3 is TGTGCCAGCAGCGTAGACGCGGTACCTAACTATGGCTACACCTTC.

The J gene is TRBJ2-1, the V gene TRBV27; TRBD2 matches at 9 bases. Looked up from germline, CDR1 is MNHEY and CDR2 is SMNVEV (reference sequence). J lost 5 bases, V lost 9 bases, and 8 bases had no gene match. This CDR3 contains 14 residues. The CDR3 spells CASRRGGNNNEQFF. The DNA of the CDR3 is TGTGCCAGTAGGCGGGGGGGCAACAACAATGAGCAGTTCTTC.

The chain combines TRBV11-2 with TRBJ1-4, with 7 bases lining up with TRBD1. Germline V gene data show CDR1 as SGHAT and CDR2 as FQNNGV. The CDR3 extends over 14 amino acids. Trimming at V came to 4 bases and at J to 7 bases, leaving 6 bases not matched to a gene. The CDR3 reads CASSSTGTTEKLFF. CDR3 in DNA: TGTGCCAGCAGCTCGACAGGGACCACTGAAAAACTGTTTTTT.